The 22 T cell receptor beta chains in this list originate from one sample, sequenced in a study of siplizumab effects on memory and regulatory T cells. The table came from immunoSEQ multiplex PCR; TCRdb's copy has only in-frame clones and leaves some out. Of some 100,000 clones listed, roughly 96% were seen once; the top ten hold roughly 0.033%. Sequenced: naive CD4+ T cells sorted from blood. These receptors all stem from a human donor in good health.

V and J are TRBV19 and TRBJ1-4; D uncertain. Germline loops: CDR1 LNHDA, CDR2 SQIVND (reference sequence). The germline V and J ends were trimmed by 7 bases and 4 bases, with 10 bases remaining between them. The CDR3 covers 13 residues. CDR3 DNA sequence: TGTGCCAGTACCGATACAAATAATGAAAAACTGTTTTTT. Its translation is CASTDTNNEKLFF. Combining the CDR3 with reference TRBV19 and TRBJ1-4 gives the whole variable domain DGGITQSPKYLFRKEGQNVTLSCEQNLNHDAMYWYRQDPGQGLRLIYYSQIVNDFQKGDIAEGYSVSREKKESFPLTVTSAQKNPTAFYLCASTDTNNEKLFFGSGTQLSVL.

The chain joins TRBV9 to TRBJ2-7; TRBD2 matches 9 bases. With 4 bases clipped from V and 2 bases from J, the junction kept 7 bases outside the gene matches. This CDR3 spans 15 amino acids. The germline V gene encodes CDR1 SGDLS and CDR2 YYNGEE. The DNA of the CDR3 is TGTGCCAGCAGCCCCCGGACTAGCGAAACCTACGAGCAGTACTTC. It translates to CASSPRTSETYEQYF.

The chain recombines TRBV19 with TRBJ1-1; TRBD1 is a possible D gene (6 bases). Between the trimmed V and J ends, which lost 3 bases and 4 bases, there was a span of 15 bases. The CDR3 consists of 15 residues. CDR1 is LNHDA, CDR2 SQIVND, per germline (reference sequence). DNA for the CDR3: TGTGCCAGTAGTATCTCAAGGGGGGTCGTCACTGAAGCTTTCTTT. It encodes CASSISRGVVTEAFF.

V is TRBV5-4 and J is TRBJ2-3; D might be TRBD2 (6 bases). The V gene lost 0 bases and the J gene lost 3 bases, with 11 bases spanning the gap. The CDR3 covers 15 residues. CDR1 and CDR2 (germline): SGHNT, YYREEE (reference sequence). CDR3 coding DNA: TGTGCCAGCAGCTTGGCGGGGGTTAGGACAGATACGCAGTATTTT. Protein: CASSLAGVRTDTQYF.

This chain joins TRBV11-1 and TRBJ2-7; 9 bases align to TRBD2. The CDR3 sequence is 18 residues long. CDR1 is SGHAT, CDR2 FQDESV, per germline (reference sequence). J gave up 5 bases and V 1 base, and 15 bases lay outside the gene matches. CDR3 in DNA: TGTGCCAGCAGCTTAGTATCTAGCGGGGCCATTTCTTACAACGAGCAGTACTTC. Its translation: CASSLVSSGAISYNEQYF.

Here the CDR3 DNA reads TGTGCCAGTAGTATTTCAGGGGGCGGCTACGAGCAGTACTTC. Translated: CASSISGGGYEQYF. This chain links TRBV19 with TRBJ2-7; 8 bases agree with TRBD1. CDR1 and CDR2 from the germline V gene are LNHDA and SQIVND (reference sequence). This CDR3 spans 14 amino acids. The trim removed 3 bases at V and 3 bases at J, leaving 4 bases unmatched. The full variable domain, with the rest looked up from reference TRBV19 and TRBJ2-7, is DGGITQSPKYLFRKEGQNVTLSCEQNLNHDAMYWYRQDPGQGLRLIYYSQIVNDFQKGDIAEGYSVSREKKESFPLTVTSAQKNPTAFYLCASSISGGGYEQYFGPGTRLTVT.

This chain connects TRBV9 to TRBJ1-1; TRBD1 is a possible D gene (5 bases). The length of the CDR3 is 15 residues. V lost 3 bases, J lost 5 bases, and 17 bases lay in between. Germline values: CDR1 SGDLS, CDR2 YYNGEE. CDR3 DNA: TGTGCCAGCAGCGGTGCCCTACCAGGGAAAACTGAAGCTTTCTTT. Its protein product is CASSGALPGKTEAFF.

V usage is TRBV2 and J usage is TRBJ2-3; D is unresolved. The CDR3 is made up of 16 amino acids. CDR1 is SNHLY, CDR2 FYNNEI, per germline. V was shortened by 5 bases and J by 0 bases, with 15 bases between the two germline ends. DNA of the CDR3: TGTGCCAGCAGTCAACTCACCCCCCGTAGCACAGATACGCAGTATTTT. Its translation: CASSQLTPRSTDTQYF. The whole variable domain, filled in from reference TRBV2 and TRBJ2-3, reads EPEVTQTPSHQVTQMGQEVILRCVPISNHLYFYWYRQILGQKVEFLVSFYNNEISEKSEIFDDQFSVERPDGSNFTLKIRSTKLEDSAMYFCASSQLTPRSTDTQYFGPGTRLTVL.

This sequence joins TRBV28 and TRBJ1-6, with 9 bases identical to TRBD1. The CDR3 contains 15 residues. J lost 11 bases, V lost 6 bases, and 11 bases had no gene match. CDR1 is MDHEN and CDR2 is SYDVKM in the germline V gene. DNA for the CDR3: TGTGCCAGCAGCCCCTCCGGGACAGGGAACCCACCCCTCCACTTT. It encodes CASSPSGTGNPPLHF.

The J gene is TRBJ2-7, the V gene TRBV6-4; 10 nucleotides match TRBD2. The CDR3 extends over 16 amino acids. V was pared by 7 bases and J by 0 bases, with 9 bases of the junction left unmatched. CDR1 and CDR2 from the germline V gene are MRHNA and SNTAGT. CDR3 coding DNA: TGTGCCAGCAAAACAAAAGGACTAGCGGACTCCTACGAGCAGTACTTC. It yields the protein CASKTKGLADSYEQYF.

V and J are TRBV2 and TRBJ1-4; D gene ambiguous. The V gene's germline CDR1 is SNHLY and CDR2 FYNNEI. Between the trimmed V and J ends, which lost 1 base and 4 bases, there was a span of 10 bases. This CDR3 contains 15 residues. CDR3 nucleotides: TGTGCCAGCAGTGAAGAACAGACGATTAATGAAAAACTGTTTTTT. Residues: CASSEEQTINEKLFF.

The chain uses TRBV27 and TRBJ2-2, with 7 bases fitting TRBD1. From germline, CDR1 is MNHEY and CDR2 SMNVEV (reference sequence). With V trimmed by 6 bases and J by 5 bases, 3 bases remained unmatched. The CDR3 has 13 amino acids. As DNA, the CDR3 is TGTGCCAGCAGGGACAGGCGGACCGGGGAGCTGTTTTTT. Translating it yields CASRDRRTGELFF.

J is TRBJ2-7 and V is TRBV6-6, with 12 bases aligning to TRBD2. This CDR3 has 16 amino acids. Germline CDR1 reads MNHNY; CDR2 reads SVGAGI (reference sequence). After removal of 7 bases from V and 7 bases from J, the junction contained 14 bases not matched to a gene. For the CDR3, the DNA is TGTGCCAGCACCCCGGCTAGCGGGGGGGCCGGGTCGGAGCAGTACTTC. As protein: CASTPASGGAGSEQYF.

V is TRBV19 and J is TRBJ2-3; 8 bases are a match to TRBD1. The germline V gene has CDR1 LNHDA and CDR2 SQIVND (reference sequence). This CDR3 has 15 amino acids. V was clipped by 2 bases and J by 6 bases; unmatched bases: 7. The CDR3, as DNA: TGTGCCAGTAGTATACAGGGGGCCGTAACGGATACGCAGTATTTT. Translated, it gives CASSIQGAVTDTQYF.

This clone came up once. V gene TRBV12-5 combines with J gene TRBJ2-2; D gene unclear. The V end lost 6 bases, the J end lost 2 bases, and 13 bases lay between the germline ends. Germline V gene lookup returns CDR1 LGHNT and CDR2 FRNRAP. CDR3 size: 15 residues. The CDR3 DNA reads TGTGCTAGTGGGTCCGGGTCCCTCAACACCGGGGAGCTGTTTTTT. This sequence encodes CASGSGSLNTGELFF.

This rearrangement joins TRBV6-1 to TRBJ2-6; D uncertain. This CDR3 comprises 16 residues. Trimming cost V 1 base and J 0 bases, with 7 bases left between them. CDR1 is MNHNS and CDR2 is SASEGT in the germline V gene. The CDR3 loop reads CASSEVRASGANVLTF. CDR3 DNA: TGTGCCAGCAGTGAAGTAAGGGCCTCTGGGGCCAACGTCCTGACTTTC.

The V and J genes are TRBV18 and TRBJ2-1; 8 positions match TRBD2. The ends lost 1 base at V and 4 bases at J; junction bases unmatched: 3. Germline V gene data show CDR1 as KGHSH and CDR2 as LQKENI. This CDR3 spans 15 amino acids. The DNA of the CDR3 is TGTGCCAGCTCACCACGGGCGGGGGGATACAATGAGCAGTTCTTC. This translates into CASSPRAGGYNEQFF.

The gene calls are TRBV21-1 and TRBJ2-3; the D call of TRBD2 is as the table states it, not checked on the DNA. TRBV21-1 is a pseudogene segment. The CDR3 contains 17 residues. The CDR3 nucleotides read TGTGCCAGCAGCACTGATAACCTAGCGGGGGCCACCGATACGCAGTATTTT. Translation: CASSTDNLAGATDTQYF.

The chain combines TRBV23-1 with TRBJ2-7, with 7 bases identical to TRBD1. TRBV23-1 is given ORF status, its function remaining uncertain. The CDR3 runs to 13 residues. Trimming cost V 3 bases and J 5 bases; bases outside gene matches: 4. The CDR3 region has the DNA TGCGCCAGCAGTCACCGGACAGGTCACGAGCAGTACTTC. Translation gives CASSHRTGHEQYF.

The chain employs TRBV7-7 and TRBJ2-1; 8 nucleotides agree with TRBD2. V was pared by 5 bases and J by 6 bases, with 6 bases of the junction left unmatched. CDR1 is SSHAT, CDR2 FNYEAQ, per germline (reference sequence). CDR3 size: 14 residues. In nucleotides, the CDR3 is TGTGCCAGCAGCAGAAACGGGGGGGGCAATGAGCAGTTCTTC. Residues: CASSRNGGGNEQFF. The full variable domain, rest sourced from reference TRBV7-7 and TRBJ2-1, is GAGVSQSPRYKVTKRGQDVTLRCDPISSHATLYWYQQALGQGPEFLTYFNYEAQPDKSGLPSDRFSAERPEGSISTLTIQRTEQRDSAMYRCASSRNGGGNEQFFGPGTRLTVL.

Here the CDR3 DNA reads TGTGCCAGCAGCTTAGAGTACTACAATGAGCAGTTCTTC. Translation: CASSLEYYNEQFF. The V gene is TRBV7-2, the J gene TRBJ2-1; the D is unclear. V was shortened by 1 base and J by 3 bases, with 4 bases between the two germline ends. The germline V gene has CDR1 SGHTA and CDR2 FQGNSA. The CDR3 totals 13 residues.

The chain is built from TRBV11-1 and TRBJ1-1; no firm D call. CDR3 length: 11 amino acids. Germline CDR1 is SGHAT and CDR2 is FQDESV (reference sequence). Trimming pared 5 bases from V and 6 bases from J, leaving 7 bases between. Here the CDR3 reads CASSRGAEAFF. CDR3 bases: TGTGCCAGCAGCCGCGGCGCTGAAGCTTTCTTT.